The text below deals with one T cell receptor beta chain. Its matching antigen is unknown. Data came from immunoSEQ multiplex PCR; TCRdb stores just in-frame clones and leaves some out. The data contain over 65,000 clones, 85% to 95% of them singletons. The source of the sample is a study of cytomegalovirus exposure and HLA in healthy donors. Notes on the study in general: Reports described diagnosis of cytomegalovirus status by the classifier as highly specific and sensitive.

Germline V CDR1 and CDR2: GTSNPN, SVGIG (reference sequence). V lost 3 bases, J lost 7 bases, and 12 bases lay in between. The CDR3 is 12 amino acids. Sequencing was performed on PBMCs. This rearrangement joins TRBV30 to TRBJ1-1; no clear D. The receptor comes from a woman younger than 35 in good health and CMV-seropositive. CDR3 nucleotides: TGTGCCTGGAGGGGTCGGGGAGATGAAGCTTTCTTT. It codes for CAWRGRGDEAFF.